This record looks at one TCR beta chain sequence and its context. At one boundary the junction diverges from the germline segment, which might be a read error. This CDR3 comprises 14 residues. Germline V gene lookup returns CDR1 SGHRS and CDR2 YFSETQ. This sample is drawn from a study of cytomegalovirus exposure and HLA in healthy donors. Some clones are missing from TCRdb's copy, which holds only in-frame ones; the method was immunoSEQ multiplex PCR. The sample yields a few hundred thousand clones, 70% to 90% seen once. The rearrangement uses TRBV5-1 and TRBJ2-5; 7 nucleotides line up with TRBD1. Sequenced input: PBMCs. This sequence originates from a woman under 30 in good health and CMV-seronegative. The CDR3 sequence is CASSWGQNQDTQYF. DNA of the CDR3: TGCGCCAGCAGCTGGGGACAGAACCAAGATACCCAGTACTTC.